A single sample is the source of the 17 T cell receptor beta chains below, sequenced in a study of regulatory T cells in long-lasting Graves disease. In building TCR beta libraries, iRepertoire HTBI primers were used together with Arm-PCR of CDR3 regions. TCRdb ran MiXCR on the multiplex PCR reads and lists one entry per CDR3 protein. Of under 700,000 distinct CDR3 sequences in the sample, 15% to 20% were seen once. The sample's time point: newly diagnosed GD, antithyroid drugs for less than 3 months. With RNA extracted from PBMCs as input, the TCR library was made. These data were also reused for a study on T cells in Graves' hyperthyroidism and ophthalmopathy.

The sample in question was peripheral blood mononuclear cells (PBMCs), obtained at new diagnosis, from a patient treated with antithyroid drugs. These receptors were taken from a middle-aged woman with Graves disease.

This chain uses TRBV12-3 or TRBV12-4 with TRBJ1-2; no reliable D call. Trimming took 8 bases from V and 8 from J, leaving 30 bases between them. CDR3 length: 17 residues. This chain's CDR3 is CASSPRLLSDALEGYTF. The CDR3 bases are TGTGCCAGCTCACCAAGGCTCCTCAGCGACGCTCTTGAGGGCTACACCTTC.

This clonotype was recorded many times. The chain joins TRBV3-1 to TRBJ1-1; 8 bases align to TRBD1. With V trimmed by 2 bases and J by 3 bases, 5 bases remained unmatched. Germline assignment: CDR1 LGHDT and CDR2 YNNKEL (reference sequence). This CDR3 is 15 amino acids long. The CDR3 region is CASSQMNRGDTEAFF. Here the CDR3 DNA reads TGTGCCAGCAGCCAAATGAACAGGGGGGACACTGAAGCTTTCTTT.

This chain uses TRBV9 with TRBJ1-2, with a weak D call TRBD1 (5 bases). The V end was cut by 3 bases, the J end by 7 bases, with 16 bases between. In germline, CDR1 is SGDLS, CDR2 YYNGEE. The CDR3 consists of 14 residues. The chain's CDR3 is CASSGGTRSLGYTF. CDR3 DNA sequence: TGTGCCAGCAGCGGAGGGACGAGGTCCCTTGGCTACACCTTC.

For this clonotype: A much larger clonotype is one base distant, so this may be a read error. The V call is TRBV5-6, the J call TRBJ1-2, with unresolved D. Per germline, CDR1 SGHDT and CDR2 YYEEEE. V lost 4 bases to trimming and J lost 1 base, with 8 bases between them. This CDR3 is 13 amino acids long. Here the CDR3 DNA reads TGTGCCAGCAGCCAGGACGTTAACTATGGCTACACCTTC. It yields the protein CASSQDVNYGYTF.

This clonotype showed up just a few times. The CDR3 loop is CASSRVTSVTYNEQFF. Here the CDR3 DNA reads TGTGCCAGCAGCCGCGTGACTAGCGTAACCTACAATGAGCAGTTCTTC. The V gene is TRBV5-6, the J gene TRBJ2-1; TRBD2 matches at 8 bases. With V trimmed by 4 bases and J by 2 bases, 8 bases remained unmatched. Germline V lookup: CDR1 SGHDT, CDR2 YYEEEE. This CDR3 is built from 16 residues.

This clonotype was observed a handful of times. With a much larger clone just one base away, this may be a read error. The chain carries TRBV28 and TRBJ2-1; a weak D match, TRBD2 (7 bases). Germline V lookup: CDR1 MDHEN, CDR2 SYDVKM. There are 15 residues in the CDR3. The chain's CDR3 is CVSSPGAGAYNEQFF. The DNA of the CDR3 is TGTGTCAGCAGCCCAGGGGCGGGGGCCTACAATGAGCAGTTCTTC.

At least ten counts were recorded for this clonotype. This chain links TRBV2 with TRBJ1-5; D gene unclear. The V end lost 8 bases, the J end lost 2 bases, and 16 bases lay between the germline ends. Germline lookup yields CDR1 SNHLY and CDR2 FYNNEI. The CDR3 is 15 residues long. The CDR3 is CASDRGNLGNQPQHF. As DNA, the CDR3 is TGTGCCAGCGATAGAGGAAATCTTGGCAATCAGCCCCAGCATTTT. Full variable domain (outside the CDR3, taken from reference TRBV2 and TRBJ1-5): EPEVTQTPSHQVTQMGQEVILRCVPISNHLYFYWYRQILGQKVEFLVSFYNNEISEKSEIFDDQFSVERPDGSNFTLKIRSTKLEDSAMYFCASDRGNLGNQPQHFGDGTRLSIL.

There are a few counts of this clonotype. This sequence joins TRBV4-1 and TRBJ2-1; D is possibly TRBD1 (6 bases). Between the trimmed V and J ends, which lost 0 bases and 2 bases, there was a span of 14 bases. Germline CDR1 MGHRA, CDR2 YSYEKL. The CDR3 extends over 17 amino acids. The CDR3 DNA reads TGCGCCAGCAGCCAAGAGGGGGCCGGGACGGCCTACAATGAGCAGTTCTTC. Translation: CASSQEGAGTAYNEQFF.

This clonotype has at least ten counts. This chain links TRBV12-3 or TRBV12-4 with TRBJ2-7; D might be TRBD2 (5 bases). The CDR3 consists of 13 residues. Between the trimmed V and J ends, which lost 1 base and 4 bases, there was a span of 8 bases. The CDR3 DNA reads TGTGCCAGCAGTTTAGGGACGGGATACGAGCAGTACTTC. It codes for CASSLGTGYEQYF.

This clonotype was seen at least ten times. The chain has TRBV6-1 and TRBJ2-7; 8 positions agree with TRBD1. This CDR3 is built from 14 residues. J was trimmed by 3 bases and V by 4 bases; bases with no gene match: 5. CDR1 and CDR2 from the germline V gene are MNHNS and SASEGT. CDR3 residues: CASSVQGAFYEQYF. CDR3 DNA sequence: TGTGCCAGCAGTGTTCAGGGGGCGTTCTACGAGCAGTACTTC.

The genes are TRBV12-3 or TRBV12-4 and TRBJ1-1; a possible D gene is TRBD1 (5 bases). The V gene lost 6 bases and the J gene lost 4 bases, with 9 bases spanning the gap. The CDR3 is 12 residues long. The CDR3 coding sequence is TGTGCCAGCAGACTAGGGGTCACTGAAGCTTTCTTT. Its translation is CASRLGVTEAFF.

The J gene is TRBJ1-1, the V gene TRBV29-1; possibly TRBD1 for D (6 bases). Germline-derived CDR1 and CDR2 are SQVTM and ANQGSEA. The CDR3 runs to 12 residues. V lost 5 bases, J lost 5 bases, and 12 bases lay in between. The CDR3 DNA reads as TGCAGCGTTCACGGGGGGCGTACTGAAGCTTTCTTT. This translates into CSVHGGRTEAFF.

The genes are TRBV20-1 and TRBJ1-1; D remains ambiguous. The V end was cut by 6 bases, the J end by 0 bases, with 11 bases between. The CDR3 totals 13 residues. Germline-derived CDR1 and CDR2 are DFQATT and SNEGSKA (reference sequence). The CDR3 nucleotides read TGCAGTGCCAGCCCAGTCATGAACACTGAAGCTTTCTTT. Translating it yields CSASPVMNTEAFF.

This clonotype has more than one count but fewer than ten. The rearrangement joins TRBV19 to TRBJ1-1; the match to TRBD1 covers 8 bases. After removal of 3 bases from V and 7 bases from J, the junction contained 10 bases not matched to a gene. The CDR3 loop spans 15 amino acids. Germline CDR1 is LNHDA and CDR2 is SQIVND (reference sequence). The CDR3 DNA sequence: TGTGCCAGTAGTATCGGGACAGGAGTCGGCGATGAAGCTTTCTTT. This gives the protein CASSIGTGVGDEAFF.

This clonotype was detected only a few times. The chain is built from TRBV7-9 and TRBJ2-7, with a possible D match to TRBD1 (5 bases). V was clipped by 4 bases and J by 9 bases, with 25 bases between them. The CDR3 runs to 16 residues. CDR1 and CDR2 (germline): SEHNR, FQNEAQ (reference sequence). The CDR3 DNA reads TGTGCCAGCAGCTCCCCAATACCGGGCGAACAGGTCGCGCAGTACTTC. Translated, it gives CASSSPIPGEQVAQYF.

The chain couples TRBV2 to TRBJ2-4; possible D gene TRBD2, 5 bases. The V end lost 7 bases, the J end lost 13 bases, and 23 bases lay between the germline ends. Germline-derived CDR1 and CDR2 are SNHLY and FYNNEI. The CDR3 has 14 amino acids. This CDR3 reads CASTGTWTAGEQYF. The CDR3 coding sequence is TGTGCCAGCACGGGTACCTGGACCGCGGGTGAGCAGTACTTC.

This clonotype was observed at least ten times. The V and J genes are TRBV12-3 or TRBV12-4 and TRBJ1-1, with a possible D match to TRBD1 (5 bases). The CDR3 loop spans 12 amino acids. Deletions cut 6 bases from V and 5 bases from J, with 10 bases between. The CDR3 sequence: CASSQTVTEAFF. CDR3 sequence (DNA): TGTGCCAGCAGCCAGACAGTGACTGAAGCTTTCTTT.